The 28 T cell receptor beta chains reported below all come from one sample, sequenced in a study of cytomegalovirus exposure and HLA in healthy donors. This PCR relied on a set of 60 Vbeta primers and 13 Jbeta primers. Sequenced by immunoSEQ multiplex PCR; TCRdb stores in-frame clones only, minus some. Of 150,000 or so clones in the sample, roughly 75% were seen once. Sequenced material: PBMCs. The receptors stem from a woman in her 40s in good health and CMV-seropositive.

The V call is TRBV19, the J call TRBJ2-1; 8 nucleotides line up with TRBD1. V shed 3 bases, J shed 8 bases, and the junction held 9 bases outside the gene matches. The CDR3 extends over 15 amino acids. Germline V gene lookup returns CDR1 LNHDA and CDR2 SQIVND (reference sequence). As DNA, the CDR3 is TGTGCCAGTAGTATTCTTGGACAGGGATCCGATGAGCAGTTCTTC. This sequence encodes CASSILGQGSDEQFF.

The genes are TRBV12-2 and TRBJ1-5; no DNA check was done on the table's D call, TRBD1. TRBV12-2 is shown as a pseudogene. CDR3 length: 20 amino acids. CDR3 nucleotides: TGTGCAAGTCGCCCAGTAAGGGCACGGGACAGGGGGCTTAGCAATCAGCCCCAGCATTTT. Amino acid sequence: CASRPVRARDRGLSNQPQHF.

This clone turned up a few times. The chain employs TRBV5-5 and TRBJ1-1; no clear D. V was cut by 0 bases and J by 0 bases, with 6 bases left in between. The CDR3 runs 14 residues. Looked up from germline, CDR1 is SGHKS and CDR2 is YYEKEE (reference sequence). DNA of the CDR3: TGTGCCAGCAGCTTGGATACAGTGAACACTGAAGCTTTCTTT. This sequence encodes CASSLDTVNTEAFF.

A word on this clone: The same CDR3 also results from other DNA sequences found in this sample. The rearrangement uses TRBV4-3 and TRBJ2-3; 8 nucleotides match TRBD2. Per germline, CDR1 LGHNA and CDR2 YSLEER. V was clipped by 2 bases and J by 5 bases; unmatched bases: 0. The CDR3 has 13 residues. CDR3 sequence: CASSQLAGDTQYF. For the CDR3, the DNA is TGCGCCAGCAGCCAACTAGCGGGAGATACGCAGTATTTT.

The rearrangement joins TRBV4-1 to TRBJ1-1, with a possible D match to TRBD1 (6 bases). CDR1 and CDR2 from the germline V gene are MGHRA and YSYEKL. Trimming stripped 0 bases from V and 3 bases from J, with 14 bases between. The CDR3 totals 16 residues. CDR3 sequence reads: CASSQDRGASDTEAFF. The CDR3 DNA reads as TGCGCCAGCAGCCAAGACAGGGGCGCCTCGGACACTGAAGCTTTCTTT.

This chain links TRBV28 with TRBJ2-2; D unresolved. The CDR3 is 13 amino acids. The V gene's germline CDR1 is MDHEN and CDR2 SYDVKM. V lost 7 bases, J lost 2 bases, and 8 bases lay in between. The CDR3 DNA sequence: TGTGCCAGCATAGTTATTAACACCGGGGAGCTGTTTTTT. The encoded protein is CASIVINTGELFF.

This clone has just a few counts. J is TRBJ2-3 and V is TRBV27; 14 bases are a match to TRBD2. Losses at the gene ends were 5 bases for V and 9 bases for J; bases not matched to a gene: 7. This CDR3 is built from 15 residues. CDR1 is MNHEY and CDR2 is SMNVEV in the germline V gene (reference sequence). CDR3 DNA: TGTGCCAGCAGTCCCCAGACTAGCGGGAGGGGGACGCAGTATTTT. This translates into CASSPQTSGRGTQYF.

The chain has TRBV7-3 and TRBJ2-5, with D perhaps matching TRBD1 (5 bases). The CDR3 has 14 amino acids. CDR1 SGHTA and CDR2 FQGTGA come from the germline V gene. V lost 5 bases and J lost 5, with 15 bases in between. CDR3 in amino acids: CASSPGHTRETQYF. The CDR3, as DNA: TGTGCCAGCAGCCCCGGACACACTCGGGAGACCCAGTACTTC. The full variable domain, rest sourced from reference TRBV7-3 and TRBJ2-5, is GAGVSQTPSNKVTEKGKYVELRCDPISGHTALYWYRQSLGQGPEFLIYFQGTGAADDSGLPNDRFFAVRPEGSVSTLKIQRTERGDSAVYLCASSPGHTRETQYFGPGTRLLVL.

The chain couples TRBV7-2 to TRBJ2-1; 7 nucleotides match TRBD1. Germline V lookup: CDR1 SGHTA, CDR2 FQGNSA. J lost 7 bases, V lost 3 bases, and 6 bases had no gene match. This CDR3 comprises 14 residues. Written as DNA, the CDR3 is TGTGCCAGCAGCTTCAGACAGGGTAAGAATGAGCAGTTCTTC. Amino acids: CASSFRQGKNEQFF.

The gene calls are TRBV4-1 and TRBJ2-3; TRBD1 matches 7 bases. CDR1 MGHRA and CDR2 YSYEKL come from the germline V gene. The CDR3 contains 16 residues. The junction had 5 bases not matched to a gene; V was cut back by 2 bases and J by 0 bases. In DNA, the CDR3 is TGCGCCAGCAGCCAACAGGGGGTAGTCAGCACAGATACGCAGTATTTT. Translating gives CASSQQGVVSTDTQYF.

The V gene is TRBV28, the J gene TRBJ1-2, with a tentative D call TRBD1 (6 bases). Germline values: CDR1 MDHEN, CDR2 SYDVKM. This CDR3 is built from 18 residues. V was shortened by 5 bases and J by 6 bases, with 28 bases between the two germline ends. The CDR3 protein is CASSGQSPFPVPRDGYTF. In DNA, the CDR3 is TGTGCCAGCAGTGGACAGTCTCCATTCCCAGTACCCCGGGATGGCTACACCTTC.

This chain links TRBV6-5 with TRBJ2-7, with D tentatively TRBD1 (6 bases). V was pared by 6 bases and J by 0 bases, with 12 bases between. The CDR3 loop spans 14 amino acids. Germline values: CDR1 MNHEY, CDR2 SVGAGI. Here the CDR3 reads CASSRPGASYEQYF. In DNA, the CDR3 is TGTGCCAGCAGCCGTCCAGGGGCCTCCTACGAGCAGTACTTC.

The J gene is TRBJ1-4, the V gene TRBV6-1; 7 bases map to TRBD1. Germline V gene sequence: CDR1 MNHNS, CDR2 SASEGT. Trimming at V came to 8 bases and at J to 7 bases, leaving 7 bases not matched to a gene. The CDR3 loop spans 13 amino acids. The CDR3 DNA is TGTGCCAGCTCTAGGGACAGATTTGAAAAACTGTTTTTT. This gives the protein CASSRDRFEKLFF.

V usage is TRBV7-6 and J usage is TRBJ1-1, with 10 bases fitting TRBD1. Germline V gives CDR1 SGHVS, CDR2 FNYEAQ. The CDR3 sequence is 14 residues long. The V gene end was trimmed by 1 base and the J gene end by 4 bases; junction bases not matched to a gene: 0. DNA of the CDR3: TGTGCCAGCAGCTTAGGACAGGGGGCCACTGAAGCTTTCTTT. It encodes CASSLGQGATEAFF.

The genes are TRBV14 and TRBJ1-3; no clear D gene. Between the trimmed V and J ends, which lost 1 base and 4 bases, there was a span of 5 bases. Germline V gives CDR1 SGHDN, CDR2 FVKESK. The CDR3 is made up of 13 amino acids. The CDR3 nucleotides read TGTGCCAGCAGCCAAGTACTGGGAAACACCATATATTTT. Its translation is CASSQVLGNTIYF.

V and J are TRBV27 and TRBJ1-5; no clear D. The CDR3 consists of 15 residues. Per the germline V gene, CDR1 is MNHEY and CDR2 is SMNVEV (reference sequence). V dropped 3 bases and J dropped 2 bases, with 11 bases sitting between them. DNA of the CDR3: TGTGCCAGCAGTTTCTTTTGGGGAGGCAATCAGCCCCAGCATTTT. As protein: CASSFFWGGNQPQHF.

This chain connects TRBV28 to TRBJ2-7; 9 bases map to TRBD2. Germline CDR1 and CDR2: MDHEN and SYDVKM. The length of the CDR3 is 15 residues. V shed 1 base and J 3 bases; nucleotides not matched to a gene: 4. The CDR3 is CASSLFSSGNYEQYF. CDR3 nucleotide sequence: TGTGCCAGCAGTTTATTTTCTAGCGGGAACTACGAGCAGTACTTC.

The J gene is TRBJ2-1, the V gene TRBV5-4; perhaps TRBD2 as D (7 bases). V lost 1 base to trimming and J lost 9 bases, with 14 bases between them. The CDR3 covers 14 residues. CDR1 is SGHNT and CDR2 is YYREEE in the germline V gene (reference sequence). In DNA form, the CDR3 reads TGTGCCAGCAGCTTGACCGGGGGGCGCCGTGAGCAGTTCTTC. It codes for CASSLTGGRREQFF.

CDR3 in DNA: TGTGCCAGCAGCTTAGCTGGGACTAGCGGAATCACCGGGGAGCTGTTTTTT. Its translation: CASSLAGTSGITGELFF. The V gene is TRBV7-6, the J gene TRBJ2-2, with 11 bases fitting TRBD2. Germline CDR1 reads SGHVS; CDR2 reads FNYEAQ. The length of the CDR3 is 17 residues. Losses at the gene ends were 0 bases for V and 4 bases for J; bases not matched to a gene: 4.

The rearrangement uses TRBV27 and TRBJ2-3; D is possibly TRBD2 (6 bases). V shed 3 bases and J shed 4 bases, with 17 bases lying between them. CDR3 length: 16 amino acids. Germline V gives CDR1 MNHEY, CDR2 SMNVEV (reference sequence). CDR3 residues: CASSLSSYREPDTQYF. In nucleotides, the CDR3 is TGTGCCAGCAGTTTGAGTTCCTACCGGGAGCCAGATACGCAGTATTTT.

This clone showed up just a few times. V is TRBV29-1 and J is TRBJ1-1; 7 bases fit TRBD1. Trimming removed 7 bases from V and 0 bases from J; junction bases left unmatched: 8. CDR3 length: 14 residues. Germline CDR1 SQVTM, CDR2 ANQGSEA. This CDR3 reads CSARQGAMNTEAFF. CDR3 coding DNA: TGCAGCGCGAGACAGGGAGCCATGAACACTGAAGCTTTCTTT.

The J gene is TRBJ2-1, the V gene TRBV11-2, with TRBD2 identical over 10 bases. CDR3 size: 15 residues. Germline values: CDR1 SGHAT, CDR2 FQNNGV. Losses at the gene ends were 5 bases for V and 7 bases for J; bases not matched to a gene: 8. CDR3: CASSQPGLAWNEQFF. DNA of the CDR3: TGTGCCAGCAGCCAACCGGGACTAGCGTGGAATGAGCAGTTCTTC.

Turning to this clone: At one of its ends the junction is not consistent with the germline gene, which may arise from a read error. The chain carries TRBV7-2 and TRBJ2-7, with D maybe TRBD2 (6 bases). CDR1 is SGHTA, CDR2 FQGNSA, per germline. The CDR3 is made up of 15 amino acids. Here the CDR3 reads CASSSTPGGAYEQYF. DNA of the CDR3: TGTGCCAGCAGCTCAACCCCGGGCGGGGCCTATGAGCAGTACTTC.

This chain links TRBV6-1 with TRBJ2-3; the match to TRBD2 covers 13 bases. V was clipped by 7 bases and J by 6 bases; unmatched bases: 7. Germline loops: CDR1 MNHNS, CDR2 SASEGT. CDR3 size: 15 residues. The CDR3 nucleotides are TGTGCCAGCACCGGGACTAGCGGGGCTAGGGATACGCAGTATTTT. This encodes CASTGTSGARDTQYF.

The chain has TRBV4-2 and TRBJ2-2; TRBD2 agrees at 9 bases. The J segment lost 0 bases and the V segment lost 4 bases, leaving 6 bases of the junction unmatched. The CDR3 extends over 17 amino acids. Per germline, CDR1 LGHNA and CDR2 YNFKEQ. The CDR3 DNA reads as TGTGCCAGCAGCCCCTTGACTAGCGGAACGAACACCGGGGAGCTGTTTTTT. This translates into CASSPLTSGTNTGELFF.

The rearrangement uses TRBV7-3 and TRBJ2-7; TRBD2 matches 7 bases. Trimming took 2 bases from V and 3 from J; bases not matched to a gene: 16. Germline CDR1 SGHTA, CDR2 FQGTGA. CDR3 size: 18 residues. CDR3 sequence reads: CASSLGIWQLALNYEQYF. The CDR3 DNA is TGTGCCAGCAGCTTAGGTATATGGCAACTAGCGCTAAACTACGAGCAGTACTTC.

The gene calls are TRBV19 and TRBJ2-5, with 7 positions matching TRBD1. Trimming removed 4 bases from V and 7 bases from J; junction bases left unmatched: 15. This CDR3 has 16 amino acids. Per germline, CDR1 LNHDA and CDR2 SQIVND (reference sequence). CDR3 bases: TGTGCCAGTAGTACCCGGGACAGAGGGGTGGGTGTGACCCAGTACTTC. Protein: CASSTRDRGVGVTQYF.

In nucleotides, the CDR3 is TGTGCCAGCAGCGCGGGACTAGGAATCCCAGATACGCAGTATTTT. Protein sequence: CASSAGLGIPDTQYF. The V gene is TRBV9, the J gene TRBJ2-3; 8 nucleotides line up with TRBD2. The CDR3 extends over 15 amino acids. The germline gives CDR1 SGDLS, CDR2 YYNGEE. With 3 bases clipped from V and 4 bases from J, the junction kept 7 bases outside the gene matches.